Following are 21 T cell receptor beta chains from one sample sequenced in a study of blood T cell repertoires in COVID-19. Some clones are missing from TCRdb's copy, which holds only in-frame ones; the method was immunoSEQ multiplex PCR. The sample includes about 140,000 clones, roughly 82% of them seen just once. The specimen sequenced was peripheral blood. The source of these receptors is a man aged 55 to 70 with active or convalescent COVID-19.

This clone was recorded a few times. J is TRBJ1-4 and V is TRBV7-2, with D perhaps matching TRBD1 (6 bases). Trimming left V 3 bases short and J 4 bases short, with 9 bases between. CDR1 is SGHTA, CDR2 FQGNSA, per germline. The CDR3 totals 14 residues. The DNA for the CDR3 is TGTGCCAGCAGCTTCGGGGGGCTTAATGAAAAACTGTTTTTT. This codes for CASSFGGLNEKLFF.

The chain uses TRBV18 and TRBJ1-3; a possible D gene is TRBD1 (6 bases). The CDR3 sequence is 15 residues long. Per germline, CDR1 KGHSH and CDR2 LQKENI. V shed 6 bases and J shed 5 bases, with 17 bases lying between them. The CDR3 is CASSMDRGRRNTIYF. CDR3 sequence (DNA): TGTGCCAGCTCGATGGACAGAGGTAGAAGAAACACCATATATTTT.

This chain uses TRBV30 with TRBJ1-2, with D perhaps matching TRBD1 (5 bases). V was shortened by 2 bases and J by 8 bases, with 18 bases between the two germline ends. CDR3 length: 14 amino acids. CDR1 GTSNPN and CDR2 SVGIG come from the germline V gene (reference sequence). As DNA, the CDR3 is TGTGCCTGGAGTACCCAGGGCCTCTCAGCGGGCTACACCTTC. Translation gives CAWSTQGLSAGYTF.

This clone was detected only a few times. The J gene is TRBJ1-2, the V gene TRBV6-1; 9 bases fit TRBD1. Germline CDR1 is MNHNS and CDR2 is SASEGT. The V and J ends lost 3 bases and 0 bases, in that order; junction bases with no gene match: 8. The CDR3 consists of 17 residues. The CDR3 loop is CASSERDRDGPNYGYTF. The DNA for the CDR3 is TGTGCCAGCAGTGAGAGGGACAGGGATGGACCTAACTATGGCTACACCTTC.

The J gene is TRBJ2-1, the V gene TRBV19, with 14 bases aligning to TRBD2. The CDR3 has 17 amino acids. Germline assignment: CDR1 LNHDA and CDR2 SQIVND (reference sequence). V lost 5 bases, J lost 7 bases, and 10 bases stayed unmatched. This CDR3 reads CASSSRGTSGSGNEQFF. In nucleotides, the CDR3 is TGTGCCAGTAGTTCCCGCGGGACTAGCGGGAGTGGTAATGAGCAGTTCTTC.

V gene TRBV7-6 combines with J gene TRBJ2-2; 8 bases are shared with TRBD2. Trimming at V came to 0 bases and at J to 6 bases, leaving 3 bases not matched to a gene. This CDR3 contains 15 residues. Germline values: CDR1 SGHVS, CDR2 FNYEAQ. CDR3 sequence (DNA): TGTGCCAGCAGCTTAGCCGGGGGGGCGGCCGGGGAGCTGTTTTTT. This sequence encodes CASSLAGGAAGELFF.

This chain links TRBV24-1 with TRBJ2-1; 16 bases are a match to TRBD2. V lost 4 bases to trimming and J lost 8 bases; unmatched junction nucleotides: 7. The CDR3 sequence is 17 residues long. CDR1 and CDR2 from the germline V gene are KGHDR and SFDVKD. The CDR3 reads CATSDPGTSGGVHEQFF. The CDR3 DNA is TGTGCCACCAGTGACCCCGGGACTAGCGGGGGGGTACATGAGCAGTTCTTC.

The V and J genes are TRBV6-6 and TRBJ1-5, with D possibly TRBD1 on 5 matching bases. The CDR3 runs to 16 residues. V gave up 5 bases and J gave up 4 bases, with 18 bases separating them. CDR1 MNHNY and CDR2 SVGAGI come from the germline V gene (reference sequence). CDR3 residues: CASSNLKRGGNQPQHF. The DNA of the CDR3 is TGTGCCAGCAGTAACCTAAAGCGGGGGGGTAATCAGCCCCAGCATTTT.

This clone was seen a handful of times. This chain joins TRBV25-1 and TRBJ1-1, with 8 nucleotides matching TRBD1. This CDR3 region has 15 residues. V lost 2 bases to trimming and J lost 6 bases; unmatched junction nucleotides: 8. CDR1 MGHDK and CDR2 SYGVNS come from the germline V gene. The CDR3 loop is CASSEQGAGVAEAFF. The CDR3 DNA sequence: TGTGCCAGCAGTGAACAGGGGGCTGGGGTGGCTGAAGCTTTCTTT.

In nucleotides, the CDR3 is TGTGCCAGCAGGGGACAGGGAAGTAATTCACCCCTCCACTTT. This sequence encodes CASRGQGSNSPLHF. The chain joins TRBV6-4 to TRBJ1-6, with 9 bases that match TRBD1. Germline loops: CDR1 MRHNA, CDR2 SNTAGT. The CDR3 spans 14 residues. The trim removed 6 bases at V and 6 bases at J, leaving 3 bases unmatched.

V is TRBV24-1 and J is TRBJ2-3; D gene unclear. V dropped 3 bases and J dropped 3 bases, with 9 bases sitting between them. Germline V gene data show CDR1 as KGHDR and CDR2 as SFDVKD. The CDR3 sequence is 14 residues long. CDR3 region: CATSDPTGTDTQYF. CDR3 coding DNA: TGTGCCACCAGTGATCCGACGGGTACAGATACGCAGTATTTT.

V usage is TRBV19 and J usage is TRBJ1-6; no clear D gene. CDR1 is LNHDA, CDR2 SQIVND, per germline (reference sequence). The CDR3 is 15 amino acids. V lost 7 bases to trimming and J lost 0 bases, with 10 bases between them. CDR3 in amino acids: CASISLSSYNSPLHF. CDR3 nucleotides: TGTGCCAGTATTTCCCTGAGCTCCTATAATTCACCCCTCCACTTT. The complete variable domain, with remaining parts taken from reference TRBV19 and TRBJ1-6, reads DGGITQSPKYLFRKEGQNVTLSCEQNLNHDAMYWYRQDPGQGLRLIYYSQIVNDFQKGDIAEGYSVSREKKESFPLTVTSAQKNPTAFYLCASISLSSYNSPLHFGNGTRLTVT.

This clone was recorded a few times. This CDR3 reads CASSLAGSNEKLFF. CDR3 DNA: TGTGCCAGCAGCTTGGCAGGGTCTAATGAAAAACTGTTTTTT. The genes are TRBV5-4 and TRBJ1-4; perhaps TRBD1 as D (5 bases). The CDR3 loop spans 14 amino acids. CDR1 is SGHNT, CDR2 YYREEE, per germline (reference sequence). V gave up 0 bases and J gave up 3 bases, with 6 bases separating them. The whole variable domain, filled in from reference TRBV5-4 and TRBJ1-4, reads ETGVTQSPTHLIKTRGQQVTLRCSSQSGHNTVSWYQQALGQGPQFIFQYYREEENGRGNFPPRFSGLQFPNYSSELNVNALELDDSALYLCASSLAGSNEKLFFGSGTQLSVL.

The rearrangement joins TRBV6-5 to TRBJ1-1, with D maybe TRBD1 (6 bases). Germline V gives CDR1 MNHEY, CDR2 SVGAGI. This CDR3 is built from 14 residues. Trimming took 7 bases from V and 4 from J, leaving 16 bases between them. CDR3 DNA: TGTGCCAGCATGTCCCCAGGGGAGTTCACTGAAGCTTTCTTT. Amino acids: CASMSPGEFTEAFF.

This sequence joins TRBV5-5 and TRBJ2-7; a weak D match, TRBD2 (6 bases). The CDR3 has 13 residues. Between the trimmed V and J ends, which lost 4 bases and 7 bases, there was a span of 15 bases. Germline V gives CDR1 SGHKS, CDR2 YYEKEE (reference sequence). CDR3 region: CASSLGTPREQYV. The CDR3 DNA follows: TGTGCCAGCAGCCTCGGGACTCCCAGGGAGCAGTACGTC.

The rearrangement uses TRBV25-1 and TRBJ2-1, with TRBD2 matching 9 bases. CDR1 and CDR2 (germline): MGHDK, SYGVNS. CDR3 size: 15 residues. With 3 bases clipped from V and 9 bases from J, the junction kept 9 bases outside the gene matches. The CDR3 nucleotides are TGTGCCAGCAGTGACGCGGGACTAGCCCGCAGTGAGCAGTTCTTC. It codes for CASSDAGLARSEQFF.

V usage is TRBV2 and J usage is TRBJ2-1; 11 bases line up with TRBD2. Germline trimming cut 2 bases from V and 3 bases from J; bases unmatched to any gene: 0. The CDR3 consists of 15 residues. Germline CDR1 and CDR2: SNHLY and FYNNEI. The CDR3 region is CASSELAGGYNEQFF. For the CDR3, the DNA is TGTGCCAGCAGTGAACTAGCGGGAGGCTACAATGAGCAGTTCTTC.

The gene calls are TRBV5-5 and TRBJ1-5; D not resolved. The CDR3 contains 15 residues. Germline V gene sequence: CDR1 SGHKS, CDR2 YYEKEE (reference sequence). V was pared by 2 bases and J by 5 bases, with 14 bases between. The CDR3 DNA is TGTGCCAGCAGCTTAGAGTCCCTGGGCCATCAGCCCCAGCATTTT. Its protein product is CASSLESLGHQPQHF. Drawing the rest from reference TRBV5-5 and TRBJ1-5, the complete variable domain is DAGVTQSPTHLIKTRGQQVTLRCSPISGHKSVSWYQQVLGQGPQFIFQYYEKEERGRGNFPDRFSARQFPNYSSELNVNALLLGDSALYLCASSLESLGHQPQHFGDGTRLSIL.

In DNA form, the CDR3 reads TGTGCCAGCAGCCCTAGACTAGATAGTGAGCAGTTCTTC. Translation gives CASSPRLDSEQFF. The chain carries TRBV12-3 or TRBV12-4 and TRBJ2-1; D possibly corresponds to TRBD2 (6 bases). This CDR3 comprises 13 residues. V shed 6 bases and J shed 9 bases, with 15 bases lying between them.

This sequence joins TRBV27 and TRBJ2-2, with a possible D match to TRBD2 (7 bases). CDR3 length equals 16 residues. Trimming shortened V by 5 bases and J by 6 bases, and 19 bases separated the two germline ends. Germline V CDR1 and CDR2: MNHEY, SMNVEV (reference sequence). The chain's CDR3 is CASSGLGGGPPGELFF. The CDR3 DNA follows: TGTGCCAGCAGTGGCCTCGGCGGGGGCCCCCCCGGGGAGCTGTTTTTT.

The chain links TRBV30 to TRBJ1-1; D may be TRBD1 (6 bases). Germline CDR1 GTSNPN, CDR2 SVGIG (reference sequence). This CDR3 has 15 amino acids. The ends were cut back, 2 bases at V and 1 base at J, with 14 bases in the middle. The CDR3 bases are TGTGCCTGGAGTCAGGGGCAGTCGGGGAACACTGAAGCTTTCTTT. Its translation: CAWSQGQSGNTEAFF.